Following are 17 T cell receptor beta chains from one sample sequenced in a study of T cells in Graves' hyperthyroidism and ophthalmopathy. RNA transcripts served as the template for amplifying TCR beta CDR3 regions. The HTBI set primed first-round TCR CDR3 RT-PCR. In TCRdb, the multiplex PCR reads were re-called with MiXCR into one record per CDR3 protein. The sample holds around 660,000 distinct CDR3 sequences; 45% are singletons and the top ten take more than 7%. The sample was peripheral blood or thyroid tissue (not recorded which). These receptors originate from an adult man with Graves' disease, either hyperthyroidism or ophthalmopathy (not recorded which).

This clonotype was detected only a few times. The chain carries TRBV20-1 and TRBJ2-5; 8 bases are a match to TRBD2. J lost 5 bases, V lost 0 bases, and 8 bases had no gene match. Germline loops: CDR1 DFQATT, CDR2 SNEGSKA (reference sequence). This CDR3 is 15 amino acids long. The CDR3 DNA is TGCAGTGCTAGAGATCTTCGTCCGGGAGGGGAGACCCAGTACTTC. Its protein is CSARDLRPGGETQYF.

This clonotype was observed a handful of times. The chain joins TRBV19 to TRBJ2-6; the D gene is possibly TRBD1 (6 bases). This CDR3 is 20 amino acids long. V was cut by 6 bases and J by 0 bases, with 24 bases left in between. Germline assignment: CDR1 LNHDA and CDR2 SQIVND (reference sequence). This CDR3 is CASSQRGQTDLSSGANVLTF. In nucleotides, the CDR3 is TGTGCCAGTAGCCAACGCGGACAGACAGACCTGAGCTCTGGGGCCAACGTCCTGACTTTC.

The chain uses TRBV6-5 and TRBJ1-4, with 8 bases identical to TRBD1. Per the germline V gene, CDR1 is MNHEY and CDR2 is SVGAGI. The junction had 7 bases not matched to a gene; V was cut back by 4 bases and J by 0 bases. The length of the CDR3 is 17 residues. The CDR3 loop is CASSSRRTGSTNEKLFF. The CDR3 DNA sequence: TGTGCCAGCAGTTCCCGACGGACAGGGTCAACTAATGAAAAACTGTTTTTT.

This clonotype was counted a single time. The chain uses TRBV7-9 and TRBJ2-3, with 8 bases matching TRBD1. With 2 bases clipped from V and 5 bases from J, the junction kept 3 bases outside the gene matches. Germline V gene lookup returns CDR1 SEHNR and CDR2 FQNEAQ (reference sequence). The CDR3 is 14 residues long. For the CDR3, the DNA is TGTGCCAGCAGCTTACGACAGGGGAAAGATACGCAGTATTTT. Protein product: CASSLRQGKDTQYF.

This clonotype was found many times. The chain carries TRBV20-1 and TRBJ1-6, with D possibly matching TRBD1 (5 bases). The germline V and J ends were trimmed by 3 bases and 9 bases, with 15 bases remaining between them. The CDR3 covers 14 residues. CDR1 and CDR2 (germline): DFQATT, SNEGSKA (reference sequence). CDR3 sequence reads: CSARPGEGGSPLHF. The CDR3 DNA sequence: TGCAGTGCTAGGCCGGGGGAGGGTGGTTCACCCCTCCACTTT.

In this sample, this clonotype turned up many times. The gene calls are TRBV7-2 and TRBJ2-2; 8 bases agree with TRBD2. V lost 7 bases, J lost 5 bases, and 9 bases stayed unmatched. The length of the CDR3 is 15 residues. Germline CDR1 reads SGHTA; CDR2 reads FQGNSA. The CDR3 loop is CASTPSGRGTGELFF. CDR3 in DNA: TGTGCCAGCACTCCAAGCGGGAGAGGGACCGGGGAGCTGTTTTTT.

The chain combines TRBV25-1 with TRBJ2-7; 8 bases line up with TRBD1. Germline CDR1 reads MGHDK; CDR2 reads SYGVNS. This CDR3 comprises 15 residues. V was pared by 2 bases and J by 5 bases, with 8 bases of the junction left unmatched. The CDR3 nucleotides read TGTGCCAGCAGTGAAGGTTGGACAGGGTCCGACGAGCAGTACTTC. Its protein is CASSEGWTGSDEQYF.

This clonotype was found many times. The DNA of the CDR3 is TGTGCCATACAGAGAAACACTGAAGCTTTCTTT. Translating gives CAIQRNTEAFF. The V and J genes are TRBV2 and TRBJ1-1; D call uncertain. The germline V gene has CDR1 SNHLY and CDR2 FYNNEI. V was shortened by 10 bases and J by 2 bases, with 8 bases between the two germline ends. The CDR3 loop spans 11 amino acids.

The chain combines TRBV5-1 with TRBJ2-7; 11 nucleotides agree with TRBD2. V trimming: 1 base; J trimming: 6 bases; junction bases outside the gene matches: 6. This CDR3 is 15 amino acids long. The germline gives CDR1 SGHRS, CDR2 YFSETQ. The CDR3 coding sequence is TGCGCCAGCAGCTTGCTTACTAGCGGGAGATCCGAGCAGTACTTC. Translation gives CASSLLTSGRSEQYF.

The chain links TRBV20-1 to TRBJ1-1; D ambiguous. The CDR3 consists of 13 residues. Germline assignment: CDR1 DFQATT and CDR2 SNEGSKA (reference sequence). Trimming removed 0 bases from V and 0 bases from J, with 5 bases in between. The CDR3 coding sequence is TGCAGTGCTAGAGACAACGTGAACACTGAAGCTTTCTTT. Amino acid sequence: CSARDNVNTEAFF.

The rearrangement links TRBV10-3 to TRBJ1-1, with D perhaps matching TRBD1 (5 bases). This CDR3 is 14 amino acids long. Between the trimmed V and J ends, which lost 4 bases and 1 base, there was a span of 10 bases. Germline V gene lookup returns CDR1 ENHRY and CDR2 SYGVKD. CDR3 residues: CAISGEGQNTEAFF. The CDR3 DNA reads TGTGCCATCAGTGGGGAGGGGCAGAACACTGAAGCTTTCTTT.

The chain couples TRBV24-1 to TRBJ2-5, with 7 bases matching TRBD2. This CDR3 is 13 amino acids long. The germline V gene has CDR1 KGHDR and CDR2 SFDVKD. Trimming cost V 11 bases and J 2 bases; bases outside gene matches: 7. The CDR3 bases are TGTGCCATTCAGCGGGAATGGCAAGAGACCCAGTACTTC. Amino acids: CAIQREWQETQYF.

This clonotype was counted a few times. The chain links TRBV5-1 to TRBJ2-2; D call uncertain. The V gene lost 1 base and the J gene lost 2 bases, with 12 bases spanning the gap. CDR3 length: 16 amino acids. Germline V gene data show CDR1 as SGHRS and CDR2 as YFSETQ. CDR3 bases: TGCGCCAGCAGCTTGAGACGGATGGTTAACACCGGGGAGCTGTTTTTT. Translating it yields CASSLRRMVNTGELFF.

J is TRBJ1-6 and V is TRBV15; possibly TRBD1 for D (6 bases). Germline-derived CDR1 and CDR2 are LNHNV and YYDKDF (reference sequence). Between the trimmed V and J ends, which lost 2 bases and 10 bases, there was a span of 15 bases. CDR3 size: 15 residues. The CDR3 DNA reads as TGTGCCACCAGCAGACTAACTGGGGGCGAATCACCCCTCCACTTT. It encodes CATSRLTGGESPLHF.

Only one count was recorded for this clonotype. The rearrangement uses TRBV25-1 and TRBJ1-2, with 8 bases fitting TRBD1. Germline V gene lookup returns CDR1 MGHDK and CDR2 SYGVNS. Unmatched junction bases numbered 4, after V lost 4 bases and J lost 3 bases. The CDR3 sequence is 14 residues long. CDR3 bases: TGTGCCAGCAGTGCCGAGGGACAGGACTATGGCTACACCTTC. Translated: CASSAEGQDYGYTF.

This clonotype was seen ten or more times. This chain joins TRBV2 and TRBJ1-5, with 7 bases that match TRBD1. After removal of 3 bases from V and 6 bases from J, the junction contained 8 bases not matched to a gene. The CDR3 extends over 15 amino acids. Germline loops: CDR1 SNHLY, CDR2 FYNNEI. The CDR3 DNA reads TGTGCCAGCAGTGAGTCGGGACAGAATGGTCAGCCCCAGCATTTT. Its protein is CASSESGQNGQPQHF.

V and J are TRBV29-1 and TRBJ2-6; D is perhaps TRBD1 (5 bases). Germline V lookup: CDR1 SQVTM, CDR2 ANQGSEA. Trimming shortened V by 0 bases and J by 4 bases, and 13 bases separated the two germline ends. The CDR3 sequence is 16 residues long. CDR3 in DNA: TGCAGCGTTGAAGATCGGCAGGGAAGAGGGGCCAACGTCCTGACTTTC. It translates to CSVEDRQGRGANVLTF.